What follows are 20 T cell receptor beta chains derived from one specimen sequenced in a study of T cell responses to AZD1222 COVID-19 vaccine (dated by TCRdb to the early 2020s). Library creation used the immunoSEQ multiplex PCR assay. The table comes from immuneACCESS by way of TCRdb, which keeps in-frame sequences with V and J called. Part of the clones is missing from these tables; in studies checked, under half for an unresolved V gene and the rest for unknown reasons. The sample data list fewer than 150,000 clones, and roughly 90% of these were observed just once. The top ten clones comprise 4.5% to 7% of the sample. The sample's time point label, decoded: about 28 days (+/-7) after the second vaccine dose. Specimen: peripheral blood, collected 28 days after the second AZD1222 dose. The receptors were sampled from an adult who received the AZD1222 COVID-19 vaccine.

This chain connects TRBV4-1 to TRBJ1-6; D is perhaps TRBD1 (6 bases). The CDR3 is 18 residues long. The germline V gene encodes CDR1 MGHRA and CDR2 YSYEKL. V lost 0 bases and J 0 bases, leaving 12 bases between the germline ends. DNA for the CDR3: TGCGCCAGCAGCCAAGAGGGACACCCGAGCTCCTATAATTCACCCCTCCACTTT. Protein product: CASSQEGHPSSYNSPLHF.

This sequence joins TRBV5-8 and TRBJ2-5; 8 positions agree with TRBD1. Germline V gene lookup returns CDR1 SGHTS and CDR2 YDEGEE. This CDR3 is 14 amino acids long. The V and J ends lost 4 bases and 5 bases, in that order; junction bases with no gene match: 7. This CDR3 reads CASSQTTGVETQYF. In DNA form, the CDR3 reads TGTGCCAGCAGCCAGACGACAGGGGTGGAGACCCAGTACTTC.

The chain combines TRBV30 with TRBJ1-2, with TRBD1 matching over 7 bases. The J segment lost 8 bases and the V segment lost 2 bases, leaving 5 bases of the junction unmatched. CDR1 and CDR2 (germline): GTSNPN, SVGIG (reference sequence). CDR3 length: 12 amino acids. The CDR3 is CAWSRDRRGYTF. CDR3 in DNA: TGTGCCTGGAGTCGGGACAGACGGGGCTACACCTTC.

Here the CDR3 reads CASSFHEGNEQFF. CDR3 DNA: TGCGCCAGCAGCTTCCACGAGGGGAATGAGCAGTTCTTC. This chain joins TRBV5-1 and TRBJ2-1; the D call may be TRBD1 or TRBD2 (5 bases each). Trimming stripped 2 bases from V and 7 bases from J, with 10 bases between. The germline V gene encodes CDR1 SGHRS and CDR2 YFSETQ. CDR3 length equals 13 residues.

This clone was seen once. The chain uses TRBV18 and TRBJ2-5, with D perhaps assigned TRBD1 or TRBD2 (5 bases each). The V end lost 3 bases, the J end lost 5 bases, and 13 bases lay between the germline ends. From germline, CDR1 is KGHSH and CDR2 LQKENI. This CDR3 is 14 amino acids long. Here the CDR3 DNA reads TGTGCCAGCTCACCGAGTCGGGGCCCCGAGACCCAGTACTTC. This translates into CASSPSRGPETQYF. Drawing the rest from reference TRBV18 and TRBJ2-5, the complete variable domain is NAGVMQNPRHLVRRRGQEARLRCSPMKGHSHVYWYRQLPEEGLKFMVYLQKENIIDESGMPKERFSAEFPKEGPSILRIQQVVRGDSAAYFCASSPSRGPETQYFGPGTRLLVL.

The chain joins TRBV18 to TRBJ1-3; D is perhaps TRBD1 (5 bases). Trimming left V 0 bases short and J 2 bases short, with 17 bases between. CDR3 length equals 18 residues. Germline CDR1 and CDR2: KGHSH and LQKENI. The CDR3 reads CASSPPGAGSLAGNTIYF. The CDR3 nucleotides read TGTGCCAGCTCACCACCGGGAGCAGGGTCATTAGCTGGAAACACCATATATTTT. Complete variable domain (other parts from reference TRBV18 and TRBJ1-3): NAGVMQNPRHLVRRRGQEARLRCSPMKGHSHVYWYRQLPEEGLKFMVYLQKENIIDESGMPKERFSAEFPKEGPSILRIQQVVRGDSAAYFCASSPPGAGSLAGNTIYFGEGSWLTVV.

The rearrangement joins TRBV2 to TRBJ1-5; D gene uncertain. Per the germline V gene, CDR1 is SNHLY and CDR2 is FYNNEI. This CDR3 region has 16 residues. The V end was cut by 7 bases, the J end by 0 bases, with 16 bases between. CDR3 protein: CASTVVAGDSNQPQHF. In DNA form, the CDR3 reads TGTGCCAGCACCGTGGTAGCAGGCGATAGCAATCAGCCCCAGCATTTT.

This chain joins TRBV5-5 and TRBJ2-2, with TRBD1 matching over 8 bases. The CDR3 totals 14 residues. Germline V gene lookup returns CDR1 SGHKS and CDR2 YYEKEE (reference sequence). Unmatched junction bases numbered 3, after V lost 1 base and J lost 7 bases. This CDR3 is CASSLQGAVGELFF. The CDR3 DNA is TGTGCCAGCAGCTTGCAGGGGGCGGTCGGGGAGCTGTTTTTT.

The rearrangement links TRBV5-1 to TRBJ1-1; 9 bases line up with TRBD1. Looked up from germline, CDR1 is SGHRS and CDR2 is YFSETQ. Germline trimming cut 4 bases from V and 5 bases from J; bases unmatched to any gene: 6. This CDR3 has 14 amino acids. The CDR3 here is CASSAHRGQTEAFF. The DNA for the CDR3 is TGCGCCAGCAGCGCGCACAGGGGGCAAACTGAAGCTTTCTTT. Based on the CDR3 plus reference TRBV5-1 and TRBJ1-1, the full variable domain is KAGVTQTPRYLIKTRGQQVTLSCSPISGHRSVSWYQQTPGQGLQFLFEYFSETQRNKGNFPGRFSGRQFSNSRSEMNVSTLELGDSALYLCASSAHRGQTEAFFGQGTRLTVV.

The CDR3 coding sequence is TGTGCCAGCAGCTTAGGACAGGGCACTGACACCGGGGAGCTGTTTTTT. Residues: CASSLGQGTDTGELFF. The chain recombines TRBV7-7 with TRBJ2-2; TRBD1 matches 7 bases. Looked up from germline, CDR1 is SSHAT and CDR2 is FNYEAQ (reference sequence). CDR3 length: 16 amino acids. J lost 3 bases, V lost 1 base, and 5 bases had no gene match.

The chain has TRBV29-1 and TRBJ2-1; 10 nucleotides agree with TRBD1. The CDR3 totals 14 residues. Germline CDR1 and CDR2: SQVTM and ANQGSEA. V lost 3 bases, J lost 9 bases, and 8 bases stayed unmatched. CDR3 in amino acids: CSVDSGTGVVEQFF. CDR3 DNA: TGCAGCGTTGACTCCGGGACAGGGGTGGTTGAGCAGTTCTTC.

The chain uses TRBV29-1 and TRBJ1-4; 8 nucleotides agree with TRBD1. Germline V gene lookup returns CDR1 SQVTM and CDR2 ANQGSEA. The CDR3 runs 14 residues. After removal of 6 bases from V and 2 bases from J, the junction contained 5 bases not matched to a gene. The DNA for the CDR3 is TGCAGCGTAGCACCAGGGGGCACTAATGAAAAACTGTTTTTT. Protein sequence: CSVAPGGTNEKLFF.

V is TRBV28 and J is TRBJ1-3; D gene unclear. Trimming pared 3 bases from V and 5 bases from J, leaving 11 bases between. Per the germline V gene, CDR1 is MDHEN and CDR2 is SYDVKM. The CDR3 spans 14 residues. The CDR3 region has the DNA TGTGCCAGCAGTTTGGGGAGGGCGCGAAACACCATATATTTT. It translates to CASSLGRARNTIYF.

The V gene is TRBV15, the J gene TRBJ2-1; maybe TRBD1 (6 bases). Germline lookup yields CDR1 LNHNV and CDR2 YYDKDF (reference sequence). V lost 0 bases and J lost 3, with 9 bases in between. The CDR3 length is 15 residues. The CDR3 loop is CATSRERQVYNEQFF. The CDR3 nucleotides read TGTGCCACCAGCAGAGAGAGACAGGTCTACAATGAGCAGTTCTTC.

As DNA, the CDR3 is TGTGCCAGCAGCGCAGCGAGGTACGGATATGGCTACACCTTC. As protein: CASSAARYGYGYTF. The chain has TRBV7-2 and TRBJ1-2; D unresolved. Trimming shortened V by 5 bases and J by 5 bases, and 15 bases separated the two germline ends. The CDR3 contains 14 residues. The germline V gene has CDR1 SGHTA and CDR2 FQGNSA.

This chain uses TRBV11-2 with TRBJ2-5; TRBD1 matches 7 bases. CDR1 is SGHAT, CDR2 FQNNGV, per germline. The CDR3 spans 13 residues. V lost 4 bases, J lost 3 bases, and 2 bases stayed unmatched. CDR3 nucleotides: TGTGCCAGCAGCTCAGGGACAGAAGAGACCCAGTACTTC. Translated, it gives CASSSGTEETQYF.

The chain carries TRBV25-1 and TRBJ1-6; maybe TRBD1 (5 bases). The germline CDR1 and CDR2 sequences are MGHDK and SYGVNS. CDR3 length equals 16 residues. Trimming took 3 bases from V and 0 from J, leaving 9 bases between them. DNA for the CDR3: TGTGCCAGCAGTGAGACAGTTAGCTCCTATAATTCACCCCTCCACTTT. Its translation: CASSETVSSYNSPLHF.

CDR3 nucleotide sequence: TGTGCCAGCAGCTCACAGGGGGTGACTGAAGCTTTCTTT. Translation: CASSSQGVTEAFF. This sequence joins TRBV2 and TRBJ1-1, with 8 bases aligning to TRBD1. The junction had 5 bases not matched to a gene; V was cut back by 6 bases and J by 5 bases. This CDR3 contains 13 residues. Germline CDR1 is SNHLY and CDR2 is FYNNEI.

The chain recombines TRBV19 with TRBJ2-1; 13 positions agree with TRBD2. Losses at the gene ends were 3 bases for V and 4 bases for J; bases not matched to a gene: 6. The CDR3 contains 17 residues. Germline CDR1 reads LNHDA; CDR2 reads SQIVND (reference sequence). CDR3 sequence: CASSILRLAGGYNEQFF. CDR3 in DNA: TGTGCCAGTAGTATCCTCCGACTAGCGGGAGGTTACAATGAGCAGTTCTTC.

The CDR3 sequence is CASSLQPDRGDTIYF. The CDR3 nucleotides are TGTGCCAGCAGCTTGCAACCCGACAGGGGAGACACCATATATTTT. This chain uses TRBV5-4 with TRBJ1-3, with 8 bases lining up with TRBD1. CDR3 length: 15 residues. The V and J ends lost 1 base and 8 bases, in that order; junction bases with no gene match: 8. Per the germline V gene, CDR1 is SGHNT and CDR2 is YYREEE (reference sequence).